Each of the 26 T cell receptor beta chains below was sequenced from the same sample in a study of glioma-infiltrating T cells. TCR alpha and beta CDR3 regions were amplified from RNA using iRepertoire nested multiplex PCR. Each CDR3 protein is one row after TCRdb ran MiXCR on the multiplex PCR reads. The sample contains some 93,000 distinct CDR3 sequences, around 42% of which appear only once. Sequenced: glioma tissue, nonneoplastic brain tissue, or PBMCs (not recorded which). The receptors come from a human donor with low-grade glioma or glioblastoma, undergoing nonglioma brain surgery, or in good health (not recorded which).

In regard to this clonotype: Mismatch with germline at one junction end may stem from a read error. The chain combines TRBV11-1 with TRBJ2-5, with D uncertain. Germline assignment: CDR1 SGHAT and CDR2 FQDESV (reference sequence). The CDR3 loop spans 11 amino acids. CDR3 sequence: CASSPQETQHF. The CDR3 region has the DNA TGTGCCAGCAGCCCCCAAGAGACCCAGCACTTC.

CDR3 sequence (DNA): TGTGCCACCAGTGACCCTAGCGGGAGGCAGACCCAGTACTTC. It translates to CATSDPSGRQTQYF. This chain connects TRBV24-1 to TRBJ2-5; 11 nucleotides align to TRBD2. CDR1 is KGHDR, CDR2 SFDVKD, per germline. This CDR3 contains 14 residues. With 4 bases clipped from V and 6 bases from J, the junction kept 3 bases outside the gene matches.

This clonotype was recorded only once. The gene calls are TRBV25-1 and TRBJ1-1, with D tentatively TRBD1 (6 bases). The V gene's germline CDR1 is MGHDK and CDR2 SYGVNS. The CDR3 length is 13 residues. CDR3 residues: CVSSSRTALEAFF. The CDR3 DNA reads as TGTGTTAGCAGTTCGAGGACAGCCCTTGAAGCTTTCTTT.

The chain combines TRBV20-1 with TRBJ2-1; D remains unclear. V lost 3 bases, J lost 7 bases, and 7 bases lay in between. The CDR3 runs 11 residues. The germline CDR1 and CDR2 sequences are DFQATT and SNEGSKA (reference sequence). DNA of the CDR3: TGCAGTGCTAGGTCAAGGAATGAGCAGTTCTTC. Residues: CSARSRNEQFF.

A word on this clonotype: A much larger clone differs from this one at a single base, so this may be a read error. DNA for the CDR3: TGCGCCAGCAGCTTGGACACTAGAGTGGAGACCAAGTACTTC. The encoded protein is CASSLDTRVETKYF. The rearrangement uses TRBV5-1 and TRBJ2-5; a possible D gene is TRBD2 (5 bases). Germline V gene sequence: CDR1 SGHRS, CDR2 YFSETQ. The CDR3 covers 14 residues.

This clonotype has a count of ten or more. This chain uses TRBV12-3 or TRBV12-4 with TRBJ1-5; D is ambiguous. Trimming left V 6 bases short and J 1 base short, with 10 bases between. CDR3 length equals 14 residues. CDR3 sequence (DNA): TGTGCCAGCAGCCCTAAAATAAGCAATCAGCCCCAGCATTTT. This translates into CASSPKISNQPQHF.

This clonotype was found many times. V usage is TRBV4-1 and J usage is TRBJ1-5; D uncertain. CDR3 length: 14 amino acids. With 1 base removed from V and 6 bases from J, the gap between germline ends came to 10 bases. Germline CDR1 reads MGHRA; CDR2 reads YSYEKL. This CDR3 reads CASSQGAGFQPQHF. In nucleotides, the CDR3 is TGCGCCAGCAGCCAAGGGGCTGGGTTTCAGCCCCAGCATTTT.

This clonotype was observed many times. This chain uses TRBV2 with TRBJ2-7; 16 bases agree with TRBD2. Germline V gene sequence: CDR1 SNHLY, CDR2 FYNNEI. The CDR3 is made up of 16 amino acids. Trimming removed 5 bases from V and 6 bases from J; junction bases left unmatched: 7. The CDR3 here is CASSTGLAGGRAEQYF. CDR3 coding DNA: TGTGCCAGCAGTACGGGACTAGCGGGAGGGAGGGCCGAGCAGTACTTC.

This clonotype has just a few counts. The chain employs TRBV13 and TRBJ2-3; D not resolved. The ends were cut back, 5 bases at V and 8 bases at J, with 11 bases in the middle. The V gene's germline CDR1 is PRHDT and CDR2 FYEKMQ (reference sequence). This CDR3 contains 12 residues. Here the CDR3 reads CASSEDRRTQYF. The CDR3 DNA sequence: TGTGCCAGCAGCGAAGACCGCCGTACGCAGTATTTT.

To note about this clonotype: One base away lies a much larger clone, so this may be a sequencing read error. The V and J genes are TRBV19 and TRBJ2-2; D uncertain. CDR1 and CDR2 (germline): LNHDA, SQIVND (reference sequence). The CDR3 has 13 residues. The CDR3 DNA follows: TGTGCCAGTCGGAAGGTCAACACCGTGGAGCTGTTTTTT. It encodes CASRKVNTVELFF.

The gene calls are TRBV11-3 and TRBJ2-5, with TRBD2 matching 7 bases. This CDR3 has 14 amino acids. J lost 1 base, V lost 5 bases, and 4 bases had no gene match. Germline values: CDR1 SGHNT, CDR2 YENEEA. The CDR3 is CASSPGGTQETQYF. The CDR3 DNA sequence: TGTGCCAGCAGCCCCGGGGGGACCCAAGAGACCCAGTACTTC. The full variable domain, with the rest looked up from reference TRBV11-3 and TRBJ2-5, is EAGVVQSPRYKIIEKKQPVAFWCNPISGHNTLYWYLQNLGQGPELLIRYENEEAVDDSQLPKDRFSAERLKGVDSTLKIQPAELGDSAVYLCASSPGGTQETQYFGPGTRLLVL.

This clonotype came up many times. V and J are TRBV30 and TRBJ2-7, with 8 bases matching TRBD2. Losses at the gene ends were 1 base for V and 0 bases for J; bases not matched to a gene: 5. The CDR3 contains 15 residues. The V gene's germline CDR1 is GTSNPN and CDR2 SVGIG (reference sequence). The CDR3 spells CAWSGSGSSSYEQYF. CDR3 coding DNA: TGTGCCTGGAGTGGAAGCGGGAGTAGCTCCTACGAGCAGTACTTC.

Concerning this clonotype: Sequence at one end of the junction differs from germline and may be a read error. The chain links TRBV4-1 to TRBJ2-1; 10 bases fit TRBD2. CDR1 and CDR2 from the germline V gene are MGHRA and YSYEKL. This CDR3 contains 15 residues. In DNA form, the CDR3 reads TGCGACAGCAGCCAAGGACTAGCGGAGACCTACGAGCAGTTCTTC. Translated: CDSSQGLAETYEQFF.

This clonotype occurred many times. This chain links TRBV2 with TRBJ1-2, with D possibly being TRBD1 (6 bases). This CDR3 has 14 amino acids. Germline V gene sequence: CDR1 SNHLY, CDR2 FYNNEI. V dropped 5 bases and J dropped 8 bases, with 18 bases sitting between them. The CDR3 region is CASSPQGGSWGYTF. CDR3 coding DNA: TGTGCCAGCAGTCCTCAAGGGGGAAGTTGGGGCTACACCTTC.

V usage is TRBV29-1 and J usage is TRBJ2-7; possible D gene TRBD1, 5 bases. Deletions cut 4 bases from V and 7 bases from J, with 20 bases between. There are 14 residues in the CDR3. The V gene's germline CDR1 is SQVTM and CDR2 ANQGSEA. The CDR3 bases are TGCAGCGTTGTGGAAGTAGGCAGGGCAGGGGAGCAGTACTTC. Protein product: CSVVEVGRAGEQYF.

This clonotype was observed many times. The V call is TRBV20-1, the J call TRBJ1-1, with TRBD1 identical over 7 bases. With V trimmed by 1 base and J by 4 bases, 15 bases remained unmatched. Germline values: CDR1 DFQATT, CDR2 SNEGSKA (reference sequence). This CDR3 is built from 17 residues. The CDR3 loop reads CSARAWSTAGGGTEAFF. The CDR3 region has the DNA TGCAGTGCTAGAGCCTGGAGTACGGCAGGGGGGGGCACTGAAGCTTTCTTT.

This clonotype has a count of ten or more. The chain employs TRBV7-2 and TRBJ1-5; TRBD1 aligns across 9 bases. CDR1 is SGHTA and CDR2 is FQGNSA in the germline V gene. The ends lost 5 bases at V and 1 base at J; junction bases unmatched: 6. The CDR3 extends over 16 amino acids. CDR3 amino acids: CASSPVGQGSNQPQHF. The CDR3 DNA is TGTGCCAGCAGCCCCGTGGGACAGGGAAGCAATCAGCCCCAGCATTTT.

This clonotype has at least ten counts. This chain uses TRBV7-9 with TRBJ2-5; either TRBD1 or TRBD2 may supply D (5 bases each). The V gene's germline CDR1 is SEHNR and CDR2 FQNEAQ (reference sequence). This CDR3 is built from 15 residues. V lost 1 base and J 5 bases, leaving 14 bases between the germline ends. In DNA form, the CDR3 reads TGTGCCAGCAGCTTAGGATCCGGGGCCCAGGAGACCCAGTACTTC. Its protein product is CASSLGSGAQETQYF. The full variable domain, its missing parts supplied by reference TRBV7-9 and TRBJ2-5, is DTGVSQNPRHKITKRGQNVTFRCDPISEHNRLYWYRQTLGQGPEFLTYFQNEAQLEKSRLLSDRFSAERPKGSFSTLEIQRTEQGDSAMYLCASSLGSGAQETQYFGPGTRLLVL.

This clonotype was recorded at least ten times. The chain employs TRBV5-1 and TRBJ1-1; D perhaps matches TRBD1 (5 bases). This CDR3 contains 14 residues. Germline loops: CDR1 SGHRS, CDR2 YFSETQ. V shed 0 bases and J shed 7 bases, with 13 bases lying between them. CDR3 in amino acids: CASSLDGGNLEAFF. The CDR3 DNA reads TGCGCCAGCAGCTTGGATGGGGGAAATCTTGAAGCTTTCTTT.

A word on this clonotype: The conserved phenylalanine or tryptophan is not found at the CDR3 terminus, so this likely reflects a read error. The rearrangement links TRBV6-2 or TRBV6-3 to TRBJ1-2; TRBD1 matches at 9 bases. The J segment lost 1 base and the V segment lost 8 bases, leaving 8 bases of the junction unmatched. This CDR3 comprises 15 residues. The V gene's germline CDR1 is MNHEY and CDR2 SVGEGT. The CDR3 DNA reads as TGTGCCAGCGACGGGACAGGGCGCCTTAACTATGGCTACACCCTC. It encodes CASDGTGRLNYGYTL.

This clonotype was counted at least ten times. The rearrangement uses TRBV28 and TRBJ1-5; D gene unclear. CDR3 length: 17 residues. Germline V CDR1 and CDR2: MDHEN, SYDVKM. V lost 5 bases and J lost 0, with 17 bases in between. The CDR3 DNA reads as TGTGCCAGCAGTCCCCCCCCCCGGGTTCGTAGCAATCAGCCCCAGCATTTT. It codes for CASSPPPRVRSNQPQHF.

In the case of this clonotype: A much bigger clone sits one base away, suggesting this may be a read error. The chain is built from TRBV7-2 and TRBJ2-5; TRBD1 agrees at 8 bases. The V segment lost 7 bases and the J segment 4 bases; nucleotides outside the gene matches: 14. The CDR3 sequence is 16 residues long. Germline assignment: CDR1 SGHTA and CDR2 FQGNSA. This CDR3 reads CASISFSSGQGETQYF. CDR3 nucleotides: TGTGCCAGCATCTCGTTTTCAAGCGGACAGGGAGAGACCCAGTACTTC.

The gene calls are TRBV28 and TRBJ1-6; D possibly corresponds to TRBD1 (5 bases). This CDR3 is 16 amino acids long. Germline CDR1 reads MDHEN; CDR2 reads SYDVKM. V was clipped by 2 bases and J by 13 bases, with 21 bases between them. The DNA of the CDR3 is TGTGCCAGCAGTTTAGTTTGGGGGAGGAGCAATCAGCCCCTCCACTTT. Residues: CASSLVWGRSNQPLHF.

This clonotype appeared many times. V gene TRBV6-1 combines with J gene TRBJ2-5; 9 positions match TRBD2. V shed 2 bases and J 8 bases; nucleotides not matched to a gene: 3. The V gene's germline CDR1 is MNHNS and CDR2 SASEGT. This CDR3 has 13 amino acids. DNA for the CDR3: TGTGCCAGCAGTGAAAAGCGGGGGGCAACCCAGTACTTC. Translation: CASSEKRGATQYF.

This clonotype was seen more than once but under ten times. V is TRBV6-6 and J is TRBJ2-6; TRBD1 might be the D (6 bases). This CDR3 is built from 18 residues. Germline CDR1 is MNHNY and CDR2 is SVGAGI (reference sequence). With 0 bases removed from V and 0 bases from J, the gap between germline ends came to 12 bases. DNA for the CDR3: TGTGCCAGCAGTTACTCTGGGGGCGCCCACTCTGGGGCCAACGTCCTGACTTTC. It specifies CASSYSGGAHSGANVLTF.

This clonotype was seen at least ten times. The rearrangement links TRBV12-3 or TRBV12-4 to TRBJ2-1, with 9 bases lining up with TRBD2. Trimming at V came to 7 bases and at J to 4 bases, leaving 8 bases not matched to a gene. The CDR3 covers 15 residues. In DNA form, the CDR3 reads TGTGCCAGCAAACATCGCGGGGGGGTTTACAATGAGCAGTTCTTC. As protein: CASKHRGGVYNEQFF.